This T cell receptor (beta chain) was documented in a study of cytomegalovirus exposure and HLA in healthy donors. Overall study results and limits: Presence/absence analyses assumed roughly uniform sequencing depth across donors. Later on, an analysis found that several of the most significant clusters appeared to be linked to common viral pathogens, which included parvovirus B19.

The V end was cut by 2 bases, the J end by 5 bases, with 16 bases between. The CDR3 has 15 residues. The germline V gene has CDR1 SGHRS and CDR2 YFSETQ. Note on this clone: Its antigen is as yet unknown.

It was with 60 Vbeta and 13 Jbeta primers that the PCR ran. TCRdb's copy holds only in-frame clones and misses some; the assay was immunoSEQ multiplex PCR. Of about 110,000 clones listed, roughly 79% were seen once; the top ten hold around 2.2%. The material sequenced was PBMCs. The chain links TRBV5-1 to TRBJ2-5; D ambiguous. This TCR derives from a woman aged 25 to 39 in good health and CMV-seronegative. CDR3 loop: CASSFNNPRVETQYF. The CDR3 DNA is TGCGCCAGCAGCTTTAACAACCCCCGTGTGGAGACCCAGTACTTC.